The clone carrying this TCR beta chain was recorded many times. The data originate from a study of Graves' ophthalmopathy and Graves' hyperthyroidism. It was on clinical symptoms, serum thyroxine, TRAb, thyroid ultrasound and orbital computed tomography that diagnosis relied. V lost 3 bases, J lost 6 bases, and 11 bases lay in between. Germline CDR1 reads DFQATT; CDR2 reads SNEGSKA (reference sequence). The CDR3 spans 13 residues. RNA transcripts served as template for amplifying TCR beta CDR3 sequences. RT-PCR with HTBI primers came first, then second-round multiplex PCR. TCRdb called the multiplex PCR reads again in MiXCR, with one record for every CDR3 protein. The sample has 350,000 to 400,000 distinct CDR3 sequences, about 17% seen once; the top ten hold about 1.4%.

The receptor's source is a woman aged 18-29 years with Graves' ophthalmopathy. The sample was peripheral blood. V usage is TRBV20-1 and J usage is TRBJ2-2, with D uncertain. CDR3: CSAREPKAGELFF. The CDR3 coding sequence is TGCAGTGCTAGGGAGCCGAAGGCCGGGGAGCTGTTTTTT.